This T cell receptor beta chain is drawn from a study of radiotherapy plus CTLA-4 blockade in lung cancer. Study-wide context: Patients showed objective responses in approximately 17% of cases and disease control in under 35%.

V shed 5 bases and J shed 1 base, with 17 bases lying between them. The CDR3 contains 16 residues. CDR1 is MDHEN, CDR2 SYDVKM, per germline. Here immunoSEQ multiplex PCR was the method, and the copy in TCRdb shows in-frame clones only, minus some. The sample has about 26,000 clones, roughly 71% seen once; the top ten hold approximately 24%. The sequencing used peripheral blood, collected from a patient treated with radiotherapy plus ipilimumab. The chain joins TRBV28 to TRBJ1-1, with D perhaps TRBD1 (5 bases). The receptor was derived from a human donor with non-small cell lung cancer that progressed on radiotherapy plus ipilimumab. Here the CDR3 reads CASSAWSGLTNTEAFF. The CDR3 DNA reads TGTGCCAGCAGTGCTTGGTCAGGGCTTACGAACACTGAAGCTTTCTTT.